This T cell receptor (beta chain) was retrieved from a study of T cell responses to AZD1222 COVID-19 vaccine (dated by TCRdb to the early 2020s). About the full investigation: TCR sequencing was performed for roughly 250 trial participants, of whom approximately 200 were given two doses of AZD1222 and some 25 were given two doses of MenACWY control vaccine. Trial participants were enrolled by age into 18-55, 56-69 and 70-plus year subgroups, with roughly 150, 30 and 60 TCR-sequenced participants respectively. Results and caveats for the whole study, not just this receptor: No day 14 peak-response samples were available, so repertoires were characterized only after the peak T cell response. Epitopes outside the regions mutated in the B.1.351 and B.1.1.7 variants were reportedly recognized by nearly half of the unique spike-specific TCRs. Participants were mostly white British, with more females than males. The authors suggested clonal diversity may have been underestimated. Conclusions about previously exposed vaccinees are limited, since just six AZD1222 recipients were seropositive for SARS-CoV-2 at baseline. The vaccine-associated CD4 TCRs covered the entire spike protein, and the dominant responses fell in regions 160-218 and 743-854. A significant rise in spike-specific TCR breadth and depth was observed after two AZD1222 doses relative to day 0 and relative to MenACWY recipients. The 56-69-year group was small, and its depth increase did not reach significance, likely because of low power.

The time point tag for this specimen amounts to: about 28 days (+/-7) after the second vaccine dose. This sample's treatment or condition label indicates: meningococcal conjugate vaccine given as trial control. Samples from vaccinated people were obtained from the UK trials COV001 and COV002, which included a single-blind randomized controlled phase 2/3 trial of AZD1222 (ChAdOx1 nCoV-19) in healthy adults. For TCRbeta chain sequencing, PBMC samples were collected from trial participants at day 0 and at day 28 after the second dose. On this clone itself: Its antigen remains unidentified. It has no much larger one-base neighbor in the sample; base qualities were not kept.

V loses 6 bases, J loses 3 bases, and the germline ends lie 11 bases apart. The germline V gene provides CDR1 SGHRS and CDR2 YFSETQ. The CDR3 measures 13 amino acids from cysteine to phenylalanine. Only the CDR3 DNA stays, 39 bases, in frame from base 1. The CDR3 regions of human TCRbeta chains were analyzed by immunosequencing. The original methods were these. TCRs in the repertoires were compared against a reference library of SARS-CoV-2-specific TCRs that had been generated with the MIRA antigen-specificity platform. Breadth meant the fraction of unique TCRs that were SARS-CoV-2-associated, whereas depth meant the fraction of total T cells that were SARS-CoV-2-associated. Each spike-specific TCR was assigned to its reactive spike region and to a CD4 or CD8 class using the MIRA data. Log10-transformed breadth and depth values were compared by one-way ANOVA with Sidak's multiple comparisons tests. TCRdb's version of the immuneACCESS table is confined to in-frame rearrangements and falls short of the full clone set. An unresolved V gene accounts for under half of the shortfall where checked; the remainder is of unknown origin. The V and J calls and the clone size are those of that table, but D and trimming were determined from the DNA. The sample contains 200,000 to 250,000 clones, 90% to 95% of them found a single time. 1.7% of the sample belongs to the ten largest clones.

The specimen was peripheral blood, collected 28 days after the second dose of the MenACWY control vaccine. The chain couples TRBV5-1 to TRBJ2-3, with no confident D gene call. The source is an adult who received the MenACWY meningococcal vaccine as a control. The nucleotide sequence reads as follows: TGCGCCAGCACCCCCAGTCCGACAGATACGCAGTATTTT. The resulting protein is CASTPSPTDTQYF.